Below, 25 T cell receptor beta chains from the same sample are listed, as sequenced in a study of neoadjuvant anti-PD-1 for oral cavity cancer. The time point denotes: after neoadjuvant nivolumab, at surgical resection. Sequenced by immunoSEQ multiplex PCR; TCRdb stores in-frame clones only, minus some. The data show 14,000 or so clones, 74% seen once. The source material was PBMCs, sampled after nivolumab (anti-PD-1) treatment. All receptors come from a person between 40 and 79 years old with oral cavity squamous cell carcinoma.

CDR3: CASTPGRGTDTQYF. The CDR3 bases are TGTGCCAGCACCCCAGGAAGGGGCACAGATACGCAGTATTTT. The chain is built from TRBV28 and TRBJ2-3; D remains ambiguous. CDR3 length equals 14 residues. Germline CDR1 is MDHEN and CDR2 is SYDVKM. Trimming took 7 bases from V and 1 from J, leaving 12 bases between them.

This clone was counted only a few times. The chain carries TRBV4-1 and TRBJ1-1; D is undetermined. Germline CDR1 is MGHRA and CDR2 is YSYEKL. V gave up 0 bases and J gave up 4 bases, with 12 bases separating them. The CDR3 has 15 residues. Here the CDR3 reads CASSQEYVVGTEAFF. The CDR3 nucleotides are TGCGCCAGCAGCCAAGAGTATGTTGTGGGCACTGAAGCTTTCTTT.

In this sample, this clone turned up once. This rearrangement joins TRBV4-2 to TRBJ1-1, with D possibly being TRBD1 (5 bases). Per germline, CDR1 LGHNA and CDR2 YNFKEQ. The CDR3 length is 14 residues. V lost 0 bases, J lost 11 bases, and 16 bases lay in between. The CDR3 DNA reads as TGTGCCAGCAGCCAAGACTTAGGGTGGGGGGTGGCTTTCTTT. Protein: CASSQDLGWGVAFF.

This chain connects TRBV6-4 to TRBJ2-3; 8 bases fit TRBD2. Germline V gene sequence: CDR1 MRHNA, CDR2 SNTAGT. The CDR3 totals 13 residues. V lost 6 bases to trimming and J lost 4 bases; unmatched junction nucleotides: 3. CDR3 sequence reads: CASSQRESDTQYF. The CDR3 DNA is TGTGCCAGCAGCCAGCGGGAGTCAGATACGCAGTATTTT.

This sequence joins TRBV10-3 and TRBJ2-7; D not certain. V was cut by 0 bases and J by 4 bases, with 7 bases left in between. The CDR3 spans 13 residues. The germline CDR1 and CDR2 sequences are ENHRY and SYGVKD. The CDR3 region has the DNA TGTGCCATCAGTGAGTCGTGGCGATACGAGCAGTACTTC. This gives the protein CAISESWRYEQYF.

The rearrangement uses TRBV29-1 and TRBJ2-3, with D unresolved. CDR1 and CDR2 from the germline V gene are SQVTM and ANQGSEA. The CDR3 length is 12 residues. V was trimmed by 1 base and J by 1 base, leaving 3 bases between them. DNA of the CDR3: TGCAGCGTTGAAGCGGGCACAGATACGCAGTATTTT. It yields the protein CSVEAGTDTQYF.

This chain's CDR3 is CASRIQGSGELFF. The CDR3 DNA reads TGTGCCAGCAGAATACAGGGCTCCGGGGAGCTGTTTTTT. This chain joins TRBV6-1 and TRBJ2-2; TRBD1 might be the D (6 bases). The CDR3 consists of 13 residues. Germline loops: CDR1 MNHNS, CDR2 SASEGT. The V end lost 6 bases, the J end lost 6 bases, and 11 bases lay between the germline ends.

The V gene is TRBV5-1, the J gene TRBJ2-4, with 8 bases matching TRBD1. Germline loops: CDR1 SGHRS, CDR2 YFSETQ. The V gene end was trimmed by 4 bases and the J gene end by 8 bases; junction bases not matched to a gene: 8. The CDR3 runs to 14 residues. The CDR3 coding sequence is TGCGCCAGCAGCCTCCTAGGACAGGGAGACATTCAGTACTTC. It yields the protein CASSLLGQGDIQYF.

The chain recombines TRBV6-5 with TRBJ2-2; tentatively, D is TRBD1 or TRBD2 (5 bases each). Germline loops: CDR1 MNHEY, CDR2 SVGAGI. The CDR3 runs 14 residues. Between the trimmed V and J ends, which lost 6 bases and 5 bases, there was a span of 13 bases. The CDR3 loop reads CASSTAGSTGELFF. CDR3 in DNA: TGTGCCAGCAGCACTGCAGGGAGTACCGGGGAGCTGTTTTTT.

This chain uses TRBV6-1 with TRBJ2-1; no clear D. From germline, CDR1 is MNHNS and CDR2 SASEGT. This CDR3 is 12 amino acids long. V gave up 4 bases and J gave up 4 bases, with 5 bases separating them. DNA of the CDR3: TGTGCCAGCAGTGTTGGTTACAATGAGCAGTTCTTC. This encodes CASSVGYNEQFF.

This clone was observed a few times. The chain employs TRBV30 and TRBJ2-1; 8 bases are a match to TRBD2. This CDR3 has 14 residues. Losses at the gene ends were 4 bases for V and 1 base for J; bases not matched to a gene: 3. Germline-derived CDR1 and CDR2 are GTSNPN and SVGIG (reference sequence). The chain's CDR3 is CAWKRLASYNEQFF. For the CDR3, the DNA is TGTGCCTGGAAGCGACTAGCGTCCTACAATGAGCAGTTCTTC.

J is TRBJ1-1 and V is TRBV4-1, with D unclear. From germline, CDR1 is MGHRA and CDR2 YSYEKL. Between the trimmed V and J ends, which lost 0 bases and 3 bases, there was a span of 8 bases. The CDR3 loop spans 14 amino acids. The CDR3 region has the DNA TGCGCCAGCAGCCAAGAGAGTCGGGACACTGAAGCTTTCTTT. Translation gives CASSQESRDTEAFF.

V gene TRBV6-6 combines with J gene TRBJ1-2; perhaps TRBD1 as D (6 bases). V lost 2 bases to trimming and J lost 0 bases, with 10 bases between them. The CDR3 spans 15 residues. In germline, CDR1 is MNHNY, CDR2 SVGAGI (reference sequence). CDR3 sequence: CASSYTGGPNYGYTF. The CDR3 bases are TGTGCCAGCAGTTACACGGGGGGCCCTAACTATGGCTACACCTTC.

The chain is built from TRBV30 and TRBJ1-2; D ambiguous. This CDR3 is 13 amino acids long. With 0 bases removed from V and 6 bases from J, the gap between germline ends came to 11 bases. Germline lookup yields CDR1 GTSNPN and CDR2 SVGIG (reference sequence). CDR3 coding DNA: TGTGCCTGGAGTGTACAAACGGGCAATGGCTACACCTTC. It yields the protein CAWSVQTGNGYTF.

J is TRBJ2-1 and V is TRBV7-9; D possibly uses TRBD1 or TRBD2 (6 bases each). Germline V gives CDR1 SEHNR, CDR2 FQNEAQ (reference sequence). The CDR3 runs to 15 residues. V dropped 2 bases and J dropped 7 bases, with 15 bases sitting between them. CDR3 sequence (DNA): TGTGCCAGCAGCTTAAGCGTAGGGGGGTGGAATGAGCAGTTCTTC. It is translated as CASSLSVGGWNEQFF.

The CDR3 DNA sequence: TGTGCCAGCAGCTTCCCCAGGGGGCAGGATACAGATACGCAGTATTTT. Residues: CASSFPRGQDTDTQYF. The chain recombines TRBV13 with TRBJ2-3; 8 nucleotides match TRBD1. The length of the CDR3 is 16 residues. Germline-derived CDR1 and CDR2 are PRHDT and FYEKMQ (reference sequence). J lost 3 bases, V lost 3 bases, and 8 bases had no gene match.

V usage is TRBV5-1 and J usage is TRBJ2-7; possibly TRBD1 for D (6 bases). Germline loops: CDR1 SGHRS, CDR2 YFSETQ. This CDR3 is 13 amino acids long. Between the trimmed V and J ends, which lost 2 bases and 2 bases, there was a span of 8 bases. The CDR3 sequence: CASSFAGAYEQYF. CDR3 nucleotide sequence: TGCGCCAGCAGCTTCGCAGGGGCCTACGAGCAGTACTTC.

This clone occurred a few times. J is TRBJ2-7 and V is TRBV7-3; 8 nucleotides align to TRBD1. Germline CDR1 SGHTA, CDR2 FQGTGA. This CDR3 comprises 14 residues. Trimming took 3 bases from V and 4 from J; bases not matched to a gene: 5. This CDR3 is CASSLNGQGYEQYF. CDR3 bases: TGTGCCAGCAGCTTGAATGGACAGGGTTACGAGCAGTACTTC.

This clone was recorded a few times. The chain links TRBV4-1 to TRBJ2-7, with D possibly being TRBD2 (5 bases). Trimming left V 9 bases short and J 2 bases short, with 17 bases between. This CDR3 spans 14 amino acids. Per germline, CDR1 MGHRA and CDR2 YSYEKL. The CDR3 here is CASQLNYGAYEQYF. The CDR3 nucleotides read TGCGCCAGTCAACTAAACTACGGGGCCTACGAGCAGTACTTC.

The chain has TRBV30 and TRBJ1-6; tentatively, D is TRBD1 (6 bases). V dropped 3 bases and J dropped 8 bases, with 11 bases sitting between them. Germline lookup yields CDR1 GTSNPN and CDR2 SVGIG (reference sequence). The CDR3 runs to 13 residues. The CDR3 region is CAWSVQGYSPLHF. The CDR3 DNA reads TGTGCCTGGAGCGTACAGGGTTATTCACCCCTCCACTTT. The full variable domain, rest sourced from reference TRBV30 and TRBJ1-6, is SQTIHQWPATLVQPVGSPLSLECTVEGTSNPNLYWYRQAAGRGLQLLFYSVGIGQISSEVPQNLSASRPQDRQFILSSKKLLLSDSGFYLCAWSVQGYSPLHFGNGTRLTVT.

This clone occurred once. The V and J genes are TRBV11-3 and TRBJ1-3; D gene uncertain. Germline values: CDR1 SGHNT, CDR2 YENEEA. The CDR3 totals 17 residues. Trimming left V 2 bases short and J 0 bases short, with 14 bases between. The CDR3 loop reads CASSLTEDGLSGNTIYF. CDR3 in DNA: TGTGCCAGCAGCTTAACCGAGGACGGGCTCTCTGGAAACACCATATATTTT.

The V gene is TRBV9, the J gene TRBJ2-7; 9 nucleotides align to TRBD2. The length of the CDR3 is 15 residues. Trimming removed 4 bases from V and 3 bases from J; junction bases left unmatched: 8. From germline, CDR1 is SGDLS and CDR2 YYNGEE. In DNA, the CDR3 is TGTGCCAGCAGCCAAGGGACTAGCCCTCTCTACGAGCAGTACTTC. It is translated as CASSQGTSPLYEQYF.

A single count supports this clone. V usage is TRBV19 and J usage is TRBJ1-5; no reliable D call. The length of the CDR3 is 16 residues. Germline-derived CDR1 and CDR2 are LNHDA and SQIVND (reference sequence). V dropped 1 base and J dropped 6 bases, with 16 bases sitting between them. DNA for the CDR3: TGTGCCAGTAGTATAGTGGGGAGTTTAGCCTTTCAGCCCCAGCATTTT. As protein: CASSIVGSLAFQPQHF. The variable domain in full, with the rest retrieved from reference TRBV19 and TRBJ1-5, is DGGITQSPKYLFRKEGQNVTLSCEQNLNHDAMYWYRQDPGQGLRLIYYSQIVNDFQKGDIAEGYSVSREKKESFPLTVTSAQKNPTAFYLCASSIVGSLAFQPQHFGDGTRLSIL.

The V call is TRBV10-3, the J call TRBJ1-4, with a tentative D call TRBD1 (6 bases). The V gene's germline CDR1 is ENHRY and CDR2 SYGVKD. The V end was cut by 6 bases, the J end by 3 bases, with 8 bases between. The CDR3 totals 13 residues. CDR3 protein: CAIRGAPNEKLFF. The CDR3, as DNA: TGTGCCATCAGGGGGGCCCCTAATGAAAAACTGTTTTTT.

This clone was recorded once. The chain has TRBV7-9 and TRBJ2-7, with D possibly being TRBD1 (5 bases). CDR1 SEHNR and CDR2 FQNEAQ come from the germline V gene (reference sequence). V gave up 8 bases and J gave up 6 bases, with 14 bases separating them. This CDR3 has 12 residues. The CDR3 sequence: CASQIGESEQYF. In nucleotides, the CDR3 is TGTGCCAGCCAAATAGGGGAATCCGAGCAGTACTTC.